Each of the 9 T cell receptor beta chains below was sequenced from the same sample in a study of shared clonotypes between healthy human individuals. The assay was immunoSEQ multiplex PCR, and TCRdb's table has in-frame clones only and misses some. The sample holds some 2,100,000 clones; approximately 95% are singletons and the top ten take roughly 0.13%. Sequencing was carried out using naive CD4+ T cells sorted from blood. As to subset: CD45RA+ positively selected. These receptors all come from a man aged 18 to 30 in good health.

Comment on this clone: Other DNA sequences in this specimen translate into the identical CDR3. V is TRBV19 and J is TRBJ2-7, with D perhaps TRBD1 or TRBD2 (5 bases each). Looked up from germline, CDR1 is LNHDA and CDR2 is SQIVND (reference sequence). This CDR3 is 13 amino acids long. With 5 bases removed from V and 2 bases from J, the gap between germline ends came to 10 bases. The DNA for the CDR3 is TGTGCCAGTAGTCCCGGGACGACCTACGAGCAGTACTTC. Its protein product is CASSPGTTYEQYF.

The chain employs TRBV11-3 and TRBJ2-1; D unclear. The CDR3 contains 16 residues. The V and J ends lost 0 bases and 6 bases respectively, with 15 bases between them. Looked up from germline, CDR1 is SGHNT and CDR2 is YENEEA. The CDR3, as DNA: TGTGCCAGCAGCTTAGATAGGTGGGATTCCCCCAATGAGCAGTTCTTC. Protein: CASSLDRWDSPNEQFF.

About this clone itself: The sample holds other DNA sequences that translate to the same CDR3. The chain is built from TRBV18 and TRBJ1-1, with D hard to call. CDR1 and CDR2 from the germline V gene are KGHSH and LQKENI. The CDR3 spans 13 residues. V was pared by 3 bases and J by 4 bases, with 9 bases between. CDR3 protein: CASSPPGGTEAFF. CDR3 nucleotide sequence: TGTGCCAGCTCACCGCCAGGAGGCACTGAAGCTTTCTTT. Complete variable domain (other parts from reference TRBV18 and TRBJ1-1): NAGVMQNPRHLVRRRGQEARLRCSPMKGHSHVYWYRQLPEEGLKFMVYLQKENIIDESGMPKERFSAEFPKEGPSILRIQQVVRGDSAAYFCASSPPGGTEAFFGQGTRLTVV.

The chain employs TRBV7-9 and TRBJ1-2; maybe TRBD1 (5 bases). Germline lookup yields CDR1 SEHNR and CDR2 FQNEAQ (reference sequence). Trimming removed 5 bases from V and 7 bases from J, with 14 bases in between. The CDR3 runs to 13 residues. CDR3 nucleotides: TGTGCCAGCAGCCGCGACGGAAGGGGTGGCTACACCTTC. Amino acid sequence: CASSRDGRGGYTF.

V is TRBV5-1 and J is TRBJ2-2, with 7 bases aligning to TRBD2. Trimming removed 3 bases from V and 0 bases from J; junction bases left unmatched: 8. The CDR3 totals 17 residues. In germline, CDR1 is SGHRS, CDR2 YFSETQ. CDR3 protein: CASSSGGGNANTGELFF. In DNA form, the CDR3 reads TGCGCCAGCAGCTCTGGGGGAGGGAACGCGAACACCGGGGAGCTGTTTTTT.

The V and J genes are TRBV21-1 and TRBJ1-2. TRBV21-1 is a listed pseudogene. CDR3 size: 14 residues. As DNA, the CDR3 is TGTGCCAGCAGCAAGGCCGGAGGGGGGACGGGCTACACCTTC. Protein: CASSKAGGGTGYTF.

The CDR3 DNA sequence: TGTGCCAGCAGTGGACAGGGTAATGAGCAGTTCTTC. Amino acids: CASSGQGNEQFF. V and J are TRBV25-1 and TRBJ2-1, with TRBD1 matching 7 bases. The V gene end was trimmed by 4 bases and the J gene end by 7 bases; junction bases not matched to a gene: 1. This CDR3 is 12 amino acids long. CDR1 and CDR2 from the germline V gene are MGHDK and SYGVNS.

The genes are TRBV19 and TRBJ2-7; TRBD2 matches at 8 bases. Germline V gives CDR1 LNHDA, CDR2 SQIVND (reference sequence). The junction had 7 bases not matched to a gene; V was cut back by 0 bases and J by 0 bases. CDR3 length: 17 residues. The CDR3, as DNA: TGTGCCAGTAGTATAGATCTGCGGACTAGCAGCTCCTACGAGCAGTACTTC. Encoded protein: CASSIDLRTSSSYEQYF.

J is TRBJ1-4 and V is TRBV6-6; 7 positions match TRBD1. Germline trimming cut 5 bases from V and 6 bases from J; bases unmatched to any gene: 6. This CDR3 spans 14 amino acids. The germline CDR1 and CDR2 sequences are MNHNY and SVGAGI (reference sequence). The CDR3 DNA follows: TGTGCCAGCAGTACGCCCACAGGGGATGAAAAACTGTTTTTT. It specifies CASSTPTGDEKLFF.